This T cell receptor (beta chain) was found in a study of shared clonotypes between healthy human individuals. CDR3 length equals 15 residues. With 2 bases clipped from V and 4 bases from J, the junction kept 3 bases outside the gene matches. Germline CDR1 reads KGHSH; CDR2 reads LQKENI. Profiling relied on immunoSEQ multiplex PCR, and the TCRdb table lists in-frame clones only, not all of them. Of 2 million to 3 million clones in the sample, 93% were seen once. This clone occurred once. Other DNA sequences from this sample encode an identical CDR3 as well. V usage is TRBV18 and J usage is TRBJ1-1; 11 positions match TRBD1. The receptor was derived from a man between 18 and 35 years old in good health. Some clones in this sample may be carry-over from other donors' samples. The sequenced sample was naive CD4+ T cells from PBMCs. As for subset: CD45RA+ positively selected. The chain's CDR3 is CASSPGQGASTEAFF. CDR3 coding DNA: TGTGCCAGCTCACCAGGACAGGGGGCAAGCACTGAAGCTTTCTTT.